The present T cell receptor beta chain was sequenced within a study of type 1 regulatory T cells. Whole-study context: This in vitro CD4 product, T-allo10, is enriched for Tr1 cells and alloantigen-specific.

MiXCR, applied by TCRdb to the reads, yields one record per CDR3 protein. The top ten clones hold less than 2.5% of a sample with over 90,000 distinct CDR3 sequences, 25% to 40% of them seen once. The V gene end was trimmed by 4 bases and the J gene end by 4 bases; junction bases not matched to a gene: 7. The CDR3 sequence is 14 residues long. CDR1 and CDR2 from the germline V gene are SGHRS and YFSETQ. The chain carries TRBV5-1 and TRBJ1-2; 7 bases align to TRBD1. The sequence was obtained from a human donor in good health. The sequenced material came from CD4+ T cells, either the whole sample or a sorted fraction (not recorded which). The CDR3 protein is CASSQPGQSYGYTF. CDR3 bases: TGCGCCAGCAGCCAGCCGGGACAGAGCTATGGCTACACCTTC.